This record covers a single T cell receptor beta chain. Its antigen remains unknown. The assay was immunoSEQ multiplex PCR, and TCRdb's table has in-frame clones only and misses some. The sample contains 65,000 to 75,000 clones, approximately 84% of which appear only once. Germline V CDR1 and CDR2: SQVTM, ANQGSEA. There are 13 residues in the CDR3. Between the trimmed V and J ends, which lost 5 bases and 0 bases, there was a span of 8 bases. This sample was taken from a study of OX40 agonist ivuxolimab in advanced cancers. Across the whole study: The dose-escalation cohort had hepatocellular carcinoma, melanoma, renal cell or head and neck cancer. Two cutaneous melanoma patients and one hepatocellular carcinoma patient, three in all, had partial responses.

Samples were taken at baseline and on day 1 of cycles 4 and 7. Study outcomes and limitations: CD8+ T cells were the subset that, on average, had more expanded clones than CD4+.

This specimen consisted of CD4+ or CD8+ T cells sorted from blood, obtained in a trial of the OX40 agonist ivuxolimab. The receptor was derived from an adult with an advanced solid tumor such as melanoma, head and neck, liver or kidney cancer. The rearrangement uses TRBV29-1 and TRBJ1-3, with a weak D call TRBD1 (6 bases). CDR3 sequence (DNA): TGCAGCGTTACAGGGTACTCTGGAAACACCATATATTTT. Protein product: CSVTGYSGNTIYF.